Shown below are 26 T cell receptor beta chains from a single sample sequenced in a study of regulatory T cells in long-lasting Graves disease (dated by TCRdb to the early 2020s). The time point label on this specimen signifies: newly diagnosed GD, antithyroid drugs for less than 3 months. RNA was extracted from PBMCs in TRIzol for both TCR sequencing and RNA sequencing. Libraries were built with multiplex PCR. The sample was run on an Illumina HiSeq 4000. To build TCR beta libraries, CDR3 regions were amplified by Arm-PCR using iRepertoire HTBI primers. In TCRdb, the public reads were trimmed at Q25 with fastp and aligned with MiXCR, with productive beta chains retained. Records with the same CDR3 protein are collapsed into one entry carrying the most frequent genes and DNA. A total of about 610,000 distinct CDR3 sequences appear in this sample, about 16% of them only once. The top ten hold 12% of the sample.

These same data were also listed under a study on T cells in Graves' hyperthyroidism and ophthalmopathy.

The sample was peripheral blood mononuclear cells (PBMCs), taken at new diagnosis, from a patient treated with antithyroid drugs. These receptors came from a man younger than 35 with Graves disease. Donor details come from another sample of the same person, matched by shared clones.

Many counts were recorded for this clonotype. This chain uses TRBV6-1 with TRBJ1-1; 7 nucleotides line up with TRBD1. The germline CDR1 and CDR2 sequences are MNHNS and SASEGT. CDR3 size: 14 residues. With 5 bases clipped from V and 1 base from J, the junction kept 4 bases outside the gene matches. In DNA, the CDR3 is TGTGCCAGCAGTCGGGGGACAGAGAACACTGAAGCTTTCTTT. Translating gives CASSRGTENTEAFF.

Many counts were recorded for this clonotype. The V and J genes are TRBV11-2 and TRBJ2-7, with TRBD1 matching 12 bases. From germline, CDR1 is SGHAT and CDR2 FQNNGV. The CDR3 sequence is 16 residues long. Trimming removed 5 bases from V and 4 bases from J; junction bases left unmatched: 9. The CDR3, as DNA: TGTGCCAGCAGCGCAGCACCGGGACAGGGGGCTTACGAGCAGTACTTC. Encoded protein: CASSAAPGQGAYEQYF.

Of note for this clonotype: The junction does not match germline at one end; this may be a read error. V and J are TRBV28 and TRBJ2-7; tentatively, D is TRBD2 (7 bases). CDR3 length equals 14 residues. The germline CDR1 and CDR2 sequences are MDHEN and SYDVKM. CDR3 sequence: CAGSLGGGPYEQYF. DNA for the CDR3: TGTGCCGGCAGTTTGGGGGGGGGCCCCTACGAGCAGTACTTC.

This clonotype has more than one count but fewer than ten. V gene TRBV6-2 or TRBV6-3 combines with J gene TRBJ1-5, with a tentative D call TRBD1 (5 bases). Germline loops: CDR1 MNHEY, CDR2 SVGEGT. V lost 11 bases and J 1 base, leaving 18 bases between the germline ends. This CDR3 contains 15 residues. The CDR3 coding sequence is TGTGCCTCCGCGCCCAGGGTGTTAAGCAATCAGCCCCAGCATTTT. Protein: CASAPRVLSNQPQHF.

This clonotype was found a few times. The chain carries TRBV4-1 and TRBJ2-1; D is uncertain. CDR3 size: 18 residues. Deletions cut 1 base from V and 1 base from J, with 17 bases between. Germline lookup yields CDR1 MGHRA and CDR2 YSYEKL. CDR3 in amino acids: CASSQVGMSRHSYNEQFF. In DNA form, the CDR3 reads TGCGCCAGCAGCCAAGTAGGGATGTCTAGACATTCCTACAATGAGCAGTTCTTC.

This clonotype was recorded at least ten times. The chain is built from TRBV27 and TRBJ2-7; no definite D call. Trimming stripped 0 bases from V and 1 base from J, with 10 bases between. This CDR3 contains 15 residues. Germline CDR1 MNHEY, CDR2 SMNVEV (reference sequence). CDR3 coding DNA: TGTGCCAGCAGTTTATCGGGCCTTCTTTCCTACGAGCAGTACTTC. Protein sequence: CASSLSGLLSYEQYF.

The rearrangement joins TRBV9 to TRBJ2-1, with TRBD2 matching 13 bases. Trimming cost V 3 bases and J 7 bases; bases outside gene matches: 7. This CDR3 has 16 amino acids. Germline-derived CDR1 and CDR2 are SGDLS and YYNGEE. In DNA, the CDR3 is TGTGCCAGCAGCGAGCGGACTAGCGGGAGTATGAATGAGCAGTTCTTC. Residues: CASSERTSGSMNEQFF.

V gene TRBV15 combines with J gene TRBJ2-7; D is perhaps TRBD1 (5 bases). Germline CDR1 is LNHNV and CDR2 is YYDKDF (reference sequence). The CDR3 is made up of 13 amino acids. Trimming stripped 1 base from V and 5 bases from J, with 9 bases between. Written as DNA, the CDR3 is TGTGCCACCAGCAGAGCAGGGTACCACGAGCAGTACTTC. This encodes CATSRAGYHEQYF.

In its sample, this clonotype was seen many times. The chain carries TRBV6-2 or TRBV6-3 and TRBJ1-1; TRBD1 might be the D (6 bases). V was clipped by 6 bases and J by 4 bases, with 15 bases between them. The length of the CDR3 is 14 residues. Germline V gene sequence: CDR1 MNHEY, CDR2 SVGEGT. Here the CDR3 DNA reads TGTGCCAGCAGGGGTGGGGGGCGAGGCACTGAAGCTTTCTTT. It yields the protein CASRGGGRGTEAFF.

The table lists this clonotype with many counts. This sequence joins TRBV28 and TRBJ2-3, with a weak D call TRBD1 (6 bases). This CDR3 contains 13 residues. Per germline, CDR1 MDHEN and CDR2 SYDVKM. Deletions cut 7 bases from V and 1 base from J, with 9 bases between. The CDR3 sequence is CASNRQGTDTQYF. CDR3 nucleotide sequence: TGTGCCAGCAACCGACAGGGCACAGATACGCAGTATTTT.

This clonotype was seen a few times. The V gene is TRBV11-2, the J gene TRBJ2-5; D possibly corresponds to TRBD2 (6 bases). CDR1 SGHAT and CDR2 FQNNGV come from the germline V gene. This CDR3 is built from 13 residues. Trimming pared 5 bases from V and 5 bases from J, leaving 12 bases between. CDR3 residues: CASSRGRVETQYF. The CDR3 nucleotides read TGTGCCAGCAGCCGGGGGAGAGTGGAGACCCAGTACTTC.

This clonotype was detected only once. The genes are TRBV28 and TRBJ2-7, with 15 bases matching TRBD2. CDR3 length: 18 residues. Germline values: CDR1 MDHEN, CDR2 SYDVKM. Trimming cost V 1 base and J 6 bases; bases outside gene matches: 10. CDR3 bases: TGTGCCAGCAGTTTATACGGGGGAGGGGGACTAGCGGGAGGCGAGCAGTACTTC. Amino acid sequence: CASSLYGGGGLAGGEQYF. Filled out from reference TRBV28 and TRBJ2-7, the complete variable domain reads DVKVTQSSRYLVKRTGEKVFLECVQDMDHENMFWYRQDPGLGLRLIYFSYDVKMKEKGDIPEGYSVSREKKERFSLILESASTNQTSMYLCASSLYGGGGLAGGEQYFGPGTRLTVT.

Here the CDR3 DNA reads TGTGCCAGCTCACCACCGGTGATAGAGGGACAGGGATATGGCTACACCTTC. Its translation is CASSPPVIEGQGYGYTF. The chain has TRBV18 and TRBJ1-2; 9 positions match TRBD1. V lost 0 bases to trimming and J lost 5 bases; unmatched junction nucleotides: 10. The CDR3 spans 17 residues. The V gene's germline CDR1 is KGHSH and CDR2 LQKENI.

In this sample, this clonotype turned up a few times. The V gene is TRBV20-1, the J gene TRBJ2-1; no clear D gene. Trimming stripped 6 bases from V and 7 bases from J, with 13 bases between. Germline CDR1 reads DFQATT; CDR2 reads SNEGSKA (reference sequence). The CDR3 covers 12 residues. The CDR3 region has the DNA TGCAGTGCGGCGGCCCGAACTAATGAGCAGTTCTTC. Its protein product is CSAAARTNEQFF.

The chain joins TRBV29-1 to TRBJ2-3, with a tentative D call TRBD1 (5 bases). CDR1 is SQVTM and CDR2 is ANQGSEA in the germline V gene. Trimming cost V 1 base and J 3 bases, with 8 bases left between them. This CDR3 has 13 residues. The CDR3 bases are TGCAGCGTTGAAGCAGGGTTGACAGATACGCAGTATTTT. Its translation is CSVEAGLTDTQYF.

This clonotype was recorded a few times. The V call is TRBV11-2, the J call TRBJ2-6, with D uncertain. Trimming left V 0 bases short and J 9 bases short, with 15 bases between. The CDR3 consists of 16 residues. In germline, CDR1 is SGHAT, CDR2 FQNNGV. CDR3 bases: TGTGCCAGCAGCTTAGAGCCGGGCCTCTCGGGCAACGTCCTGACTTTC. It encodes CASSLEPGLSGNVLTF.

The rearrangement links TRBV6-2 or TRBV6-3 to TRBJ1-2, with a possible D match to TRBD1 (6 bases). Germline lookup yields CDR1 MNHEY and CDR2 SVGEGT. The V and J ends lost 6 bases and 2 bases respectively, with 10 bases between them. This CDR3 region has 13 residues. CDR3 region: CASSVRGNYGYTF. The DNA for the CDR3 is TGTGCCAGCAGCGTCAGGGGCAACTATGGCTACACCTTC.

This clonotype appeared many times. The rearrangement links TRBV18 to TRBJ2-1; 13 bases agree with TRBD2. The CDR3 has 15 residues. Germline V gives CDR1 KGHSH, CDR2 LQKENI. The junction had 8 bases not matched to a gene; V was cut back by 8 bases and J by 7 bases. This CDR3 reads CASSPGLAGNNEQFF. As DNA, the CDR3 is TGTGCCAGCAGCCCGGGACTAGCGGGAAATAATGAGCAGTTCTTC.

This clonotype appeared a few times. The chain employs TRBV4-1 and TRBJ2-7; 15 nucleotides agree with TRBD2. The CDR3 is 16 residues long. J gave up 4 bases and V 4 bases, and 5 bases lay outside the gene matches. Per the germline V gene, CDR1 is MGHRA and CDR2 is YSYEKL. This CDR3 reads CASSLAGTSGRYEQYF. The CDR3 DNA is TGCGCCAGCAGCCTCGCCGGGACTAGCGGGAGGTACGAGCAGTACTTC.

This chain connects TRBV2 to TRBJ2-1; 10 bases map to TRBD2. Trimming took 4 bases from V and 5 from J; bases not matched to a gene: 5. Germline V gene data show CDR1 as SNHLY and CDR2 as FYNNEI. The CDR3 spans 15 residues. CDR3 coding DNA: TGTGCCAGCAGTGGGACTAGCGGACCCAACAATGAGCAGTTCTTC. It codes for CASSGTSGPNNEQFF.

For this clonotype: The germline gene is not matched at one end of the junction; a read error may be the cause. The chain combines TRBV11-2 with TRBJ2-7; D may be TRBD2 (6 bases). CDR3 length: 17 amino acids. Germline-derived CDR1 and CDR2 are SGHAT and FQNNGV. The CDR3: CASSQASGSGPSYGQYF. The CDR3 region has the DNA TGTGCCAGCAGCCAAGCCTCCGGGAGCGGGCCCTCCTACGGGCAGTACTTC.

This clonotype was counted a few times. V is TRBV7-9 and J is TRBJ2-7, with D maybe TRBD1 (5 bases). Germline lookup yields CDR1 SEHNR and CDR2 FQNEAQ (reference sequence). V lost 5 bases, J lost 2 bases, and 19 bases lay in between. The CDR3 length is 16 residues. CDR3 loop: CASSSDSRAIPYEQYF. CDR3 sequence (DNA): TGTGCCAGCAGCAGCGACAGCAGAGCTATTCCCTACGAGCAGTACTTC.

This clonotype has ten or more counts. This chain uses TRBV28 with TRBJ2-1; D is ambiguous. The CDR3 has 14 residues. V lost 6 bases and J 6 bases, leaving 15 bases between the germline ends. Germline lookup yields CDR1 MDHEN and CDR2 SYDVKM. The CDR3 DNA reads as TGTGCCAGCAGAGACACCGTAGCCTCCAATGAGCAGTTCTTC. Translating it yields CASRDTVASNEQFF. The full variable domain, its missing parts supplied by reference TRBV28 and TRBJ2-1, is DVKVTQSSRYLVKRTGEKVFLECVQDMDHENMFWYRQDPGLGLRLIYFSYDVKMKEKGDIPEGYSVSREKKERFSLILESASTNQTSMYLCASRDTVASNEQFFGPGTRLTVL.

In its sample, this clonotype was seen many times. The genes are TRBV11-1 and TRBJ2-1; a possible D gene is TRBD2 (5 bases). V was shortened by 5 bases and J by 4 bases, with 15 bases between the two germline ends. This CDR3 is built from 15 residues. Germline V gene data show CDR1 as SGHAT and CDR2 as FQDESV (reference sequence). CDR3 residues: CASSPPRVVYNEQFF. In nucleotides, the CDR3 is TGTGCCAGCAGCCCCCCGCGGGTGGTGTACAATGAGCAGTTCTTC.

This clonotype was picked up a small number of times. The chain couples TRBV7-6 to TRBJ2-3; 7 nucleotides align to TRBD1. CDR3 length: 16 residues. In germline, CDR1 is SGHVS, CDR2 FNYEAQ. With 3 bases clipped from V and 1 base from J, the junction kept 7 bases outside the gene matches. The CDR3: CASSFRSTGGTDTQYF. The CDR3 DNA is TGTGCCAGCAGCTTTCGGAGTACAGGGGGCACAGATACGCAGTATTTT.

Only a few counts were recorded for this clonotype. The chain links TRBV30 to TRBJ2-2; 11 bases fit TRBD2. Germline V gives CDR1 GTSNPN, CDR2 SVGIG (reference sequence). The CDR3 has 17 residues. Trimming at V came to 4 bases and at J to 1 base, leaving 8 bases not matched to a gene. The CDR3 region is CAWNGLAGGWNTGELFF. The CDR3 region has the DNA TGTGCCTGGAATGGGCTAGCGGGAGGATGGAACACCGGGGAGCTGTTTTTT.